What follows are 30 T cell receptor beta chains derived from one specimen sequenced in a study of blood T cell repertoires in COVID-19. Method: immunoSEQ multiplex PCR; TCRdb's copy keeps in-frame clones and lacks some. The sample has some 300,000 clones, about 88% seen once; the top ten hold 1%. The sequenced material came from PBMCs or T cells enriched from blood (not recorded which). These TCRs come from a woman aged 25 to 39 who had recovered from COVID-19.

The chain recombines TRBV6-5 with TRBJ2-7, with D perhaps TRBD2 (6 bases). The CDR3 is made up of 16 amino acids. Looked up from germline, CDR1 is MNHEY and CDR2 is SVGAGI. V lost 4 bases, J lost 3 bases, and 19 bases lay in between. CDR3 loop: CASSLLRRQGLYEQYF. The CDR3 DNA reads TGTGCCAGCAGTTTATTGCGTCGGCAGGGACTCTACGAGCAGTACTTC.

This sequence joins TRBV19 and TRBJ1-1; TRBD1 agrees at 11 bases. The germline V gene has CDR1 LNHDA and CDR2 SQIVND (reference sequence). V trimming: 3 bases; J trimming: 1 base; junction bases outside the gene matches: 7. The CDR3 sequence is 17 residues long. CDR3 loop: CASSIRTGGLKNTEAFF. DNA for the CDR3: TGTGCCAGTAGTATTCGGACAGGGGGCCTTAAGAACACTGAAGCTTTCTTT. The complete variable domain, with remaining parts taken from reference TRBV19 and TRBJ1-1, reads DGGITQSPKYLFRKEGQNVTLSCEQNLNHDAMYWYRQDPGQGLRLIYYSQIVNDFQKGDIAEGYSVSREKKESFPLTVTSAQKNPTAFYLCASSIRTGGLKNTEAFFGQGTRLTVV.

Here the CDR3 DNA reads TGTGCCAGCAGTAGACTTCGGGATCCTTCCTTCCAAGAGACCCAGTACTTC. It yields the protein CASSRLRDPSFQETQYF. The J gene is TRBJ2-5, the V gene TRBV21-1; TRBD2, the table's D call, was not compared with the DNA. TRBV21-1 is reported as a pseudogene. The length of the CDR3 is 17 residues.

The chain couples TRBV2 to TRBJ1-1; no definite D call. This CDR3 contains 15 residues. The V end was cut by 8 bases, the J end by 0 bases, with 16 bases between. From germline, CDR1 is SNHLY and CDR2 FYNNEI. CDR3 protein: CASAPPTQMNTEAFF. As DNA, the CDR3 is TGTGCCAGCGCTCCCCCCACTCAAATGAACACTGAAGCTTTCTTT.

The V and J genes are TRBV2 and TRBJ1-1; the D gene is possibly TRBD1 (5 bases). Germline CDR1 reads SNHLY; CDR2 reads FYNNEI. The CDR3 runs to 14 residues. V was cut by 4 bases and J by 0 bases, with 9 bases left in between. CDR3 sequence reads: CASSAGGLNTEAFF. For the CDR3, the DNA is TGTGCCAGCAGTGCGGGGGGACTGAACACTGAAGCTTTCTTT.

This clone was counted only a few times. Sequence at one end of the junction differs from germline and may be a read error. The chain employs TRBV13 and TRBJ2-1; tentative D call: TRBD2 (6 bases). CDR1 PRHDT and CDR2 FYEKMQ come from the germline V gene (reference sequence). The CDR3 is 11 residues long. CDR3 coding DNA: TGTGCCAGCAGCTACCGGGACTTATCCGTCTTC. It yields the protein CASSYRDLSVF.

The gene calls are TRBV29-1 and TRBJ1-3; tentatively, D is TRBD1 (6 bases). V lost 4 bases and J 8 bases, leaving 12 bases between the germline ends. The CDR3 covers 12 residues. Germline assignment: CDR1 SQVTM and CDR2 ANQGSEA. The CDR3 DNA reads TGCAGCGTTGCGGCAGGGGATGACACCATATATTTT. This translates into CSVAAGDDTIYF. The full variable domain, rest sourced from reference TRBV29-1 and TRBJ1-3, is SAVISQKPSRDICQRGTSLTIQCQVDSQVTMMFWYRQQPGQSLTLIATANQGSEATYESGFVIDKFPISRPNLTFSTLTVSNMSPEDSSIYLCSVAAGDDTIYFGEGSWLTVV.

The rearrangement joins TRBV19 to TRBJ2-7; D gene unclear. Per germline, CDR1 LNHDA and CDR2 SQIVND (reference sequence). The CDR3 consists of 15 residues. V lost 1 base, J lost 1 base, and 11 bases lay in between. CDR3 coding DNA: TGTGCCAGTAGTATAGGATCCCAGGTATCCTACGAGCAGTACTTC. Translation gives CASSIGSQVSYEQYF.

A single count supports this clone. Here the CDR3 DNA reads TGTGCCTGGAGCGAGGGGGCCGTGGGAACTGAAGCTTTCTTT. It codes for CAWSEGAVGTEAFF. V usage is TRBV30 and J usage is TRBJ1-1; 7 bases match TRBD1. The CDR3 is 14 amino acids. Germline V CDR1 and CDR2: GTSNPN, SVGIG (reference sequence). The junction had 9 bases not matched to a gene; V was cut back by 3 bases and J by 5 bases.

The chain combines TRBV18 with TRBJ2-7, with 10 bases identical to TRBD2. V dropped 1 base and J dropped 5; count of bases not matched to a gene: 11. The CDR3 length is 17 residues. From germline, CDR1 is KGHSH and CDR2 LQKENI. The CDR3 region is CASSPLSSGGAQDEQYF. CDR3 nucleotides: TGTGCCAGCTCACCACTATCAAGCGGGGGGGCTCAGGACGAGCAGTACTTC.

This clone was observed a handful of times. V and J are TRBV29-1 and TRBJ1-2, with 8 bases identical to TRBD1. Trimming cost V 3 bases and J 4 bases; bases outside gene matches: 10. This CDR3 has 15 residues. The germline gives CDR1 SQVTM, CDR2 ANQGSEA. The DNA of the CDR3 is TGCAGCGTTGAGCCGGCAGGGGGCGGTTTCTATGGCTACACCTTC. Protein product: CSVEPAGGGFYGYTF.

The rearrangement joins TRBV5-1 to TRBJ1-6; D is unresolved. The CDR3 has 14 residues. CDR1 SGHRS and CDR2 YFSETQ come from the germline V gene. Trimming left V 0 bases short and J 8 bases short, with 9 bases between. The CDR3: CASSLDGWDSPLHF. CDR3 nucleotide sequence: TGCGCCAGCAGCTTGGACGGGTGGGATTCACCCCTCCACTTT.

The rearrangement uses TRBV19 and TRBJ1-6, with D unresolved. The CDR3 has 19 amino acids. V was cut by 0 bases and J by 10 bases, with 25 bases left in between. CDR1 is LNHDA and CDR2 is SQIVND in the germline V gene (reference sequence). CDR3: CASSIDLSGFRQPPSPLHF. The DNA of the CDR3 is TGTGCCAGTAGTATAGATCTCAGTGGGTTCCGACAACCGCCGTCACCCCTCCACTTT.

This chain links TRBV6-5 with TRBJ1-2; the match to TRBD1 covers 8 bases. V trimming: 5 bases; J trimming: 8 bases; junction bases outside the gene matches: 4. CDR3 length equals 12 residues. The germline V gene has CDR1 MNHEY and CDR2 SVGAGI. The CDR3: CASSKTGEGYTF. CDR3 DNA sequence: TGTGCCAGCAGTAAGACAGGGGAAGGCTACACCTTC.

The chain couples TRBV27 to TRBJ1-2; D is perhaps TRBD1 (6 bases). The CDR3 contains 14 residues. Between the trimmed V and J ends, which lost 6 bases and 7 bases, there was a span of 18 bases. The germline V gene encodes CDR1 MNHEY and CDR2 SMNVEV (reference sequence). The CDR3 nucleotides read TGTGCCAGCAGCGACAACCGGGGGGCGTTTGGCTACACCTTC. Translated: CASSDNRGAFGYTF.

In its sample, this clone was seen a few times. The chain has TRBV9 and TRBJ2-7; 8 nucleotides align to TRBD1. V lost 2 bases, J lost 6 bases, and 7 bases stayed unmatched. The CDR3 is 14 amino acids. Germline V gene lookup returns CDR1 SGDLS and CDR2 YYNGEE. CDR3 DNA: TGTGCCAGCAGCGTCTCACAACAGGGGGGCGAGCAGTACTTC. Protein sequence: CASSVSQQGGEQYF.

V usage is TRBV19 and J usage is TRBJ1-1; a possible D gene is TRBD1 (5 bases). Trimming removed 2 bases from V and 5 bases from J, with 18 bases in between. CDR3 size: 16 residues. CDR1 and CDR2 (germline): LNHDA, SQIVND (reference sequence). The CDR3 DNA sequence: TGTGCCAGTAGTATAATCCGACAGCCAATTCGGACTGAAGCTTTCTTT. It encodes CASSIIRQPIRTEAFF. Together with reference TRBV19 and TRBJ1-1, the CDR3 gives the full variable domain: DGGITQSPKYLFRKEGQNVTLSCEQNLNHDAMYWYRQDPGQGLRLIYYSQIVNDFQKGDIAEGYSVSREKKESFPLTVTSAQKNPTAFYLCASSIIRQPIRTEAFFGQGTRLTVV.

The gene calls are TRBV7-9 and TRBJ2-1, with a tentative D call TRBD1 (6 bases). Germline-derived CDR1 and CDR2 are SEHNR and FQNEAQ (reference sequence). V was pared by 2 bases and J by 5 bases, with 7 bases between. CDR3 length equals 13 residues. CDR3 coding DNA: TGTGCCAGCAGCTTACGGGACAACAATGAGCAGTTCTTC. Protein: CASSLRDNNEQFF. Full variable domain (outside the CDR3, taken from reference TRBV7-9 and TRBJ2-1): DTGVSQNPRHKITKRGQNVTFRCDPISEHNRLYWYRQTLGQGPEFLTYFQNEAQLEKSRLLSDRFSAERPKGSFSTLEIQRTEQGDSAMYLCASSLRDNNEQFFGPGTRLTVL.

V usage is TRBV5-5 and J usage is TRBJ1-1, with TRBD1 matching over 7 bases. This CDR3 comprises 15 residues. The V gene end was trimmed by 5 bases and the J gene end by 0 bases; junction bases not matched to a gene: 7. Germline V gives CDR1 SGHKS, CDR2 YYEKEE (reference sequence). The CDR3 region is CASSIPTGMNTEAFF. CDR3 in DNA: TGTGCCAGCAGTATCCCGACAGGGATGAACACTGAAGCTTTCTTT.

This clone was observed a single time. The chain joins TRBV18 to TRBJ2-7; 7 bases are a match to TRBD1. Germline-derived CDR1 and CDR2 are KGHSH and LQKENI. J gave up 8 bases and V 0 bases, and 4 bases lay outside the gene matches. The CDR3 loop spans 13 amino acids. CDR3 bases: TGTGCCAGCTCACCACCACAGGGGTTAAAGCAGTACTTC. Protein: CASSPPQGLKQYF.

The chain recombines TRBV15 with TRBJ2-2, with D possibly matching TRBD1 (5 bases). V lost 1 base, J lost 0 bases, and 15 bases lay in between. The germline CDR1 and CDR2 sequences are LNHNV and YYDKDF (reference sequence). CDR3 size: 18 residues. This chain's CDR3 is CATSRGRPDTTNTGELFF. CDR3 nucleotide sequence: TGTGCCACCAGCAGAGGTCGGCCGGACACCACGAACACCGGGGAGCTGTTTTTT.

V and J are TRBV6-5 and TRBJ1-5; possible D gene TRBD1, 5 bases. CDR1 is MNHEY, CDR2 SVGAGI, per germline. Trimming cost V 6 bases and J 5 bases, with 17 bases left between them. This CDR3 contains 15 residues. CDR3 in DNA: TGTGCCAGCAGCCTAAACCGGGACTCGTATCAGCCCCAGCATTTT. Its translation: CASSLNRDSYQPQHF.

The gene calls are TRBV30 and TRBJ1-4, with 9 bases that match TRBD1. The germline V gene has CDR1 GTSNPN and CDR2 SVGIG (reference sequence). V was clipped by 2 bases and J by 6 bases; unmatched bases: 7. This CDR3 has 15 amino acids. CDR3 coding DNA: TGTGCCTGGAGTCCATGGGACAGGGATGATGAAAAACTGTTTTTT. The encoded protein is CAWSPWDRDDEKLFF. Complete variable domain (other parts from reference TRBV30 and TRBJ1-4): SQTIHQWPATLVQPVGSPLSLECTVEGTSNPNLYWYRQAAGRGLQLLFYSVGIGQISSEVPQNLSASRPQDRQFILSSKKLLLSDSGFYLCAWSPWDRDDEKLFFGSGTQLSVL.

V gene TRBV9 combines with J gene TRBJ2-1; 14 positions match TRBD2. Germline values: CDR1 SGDLS, CDR2 YYNGEE. Trimming at V came to 6 bases and at J to 9 bases, leaving 2 bases not matched to a gene. The CDR3 runs 13 residues. CDR3 sequence reads: CASTGLAGGEQFF. The CDR3 DNA is TGTGCCAGCACCGGACTAGCGGGGGGTGAGCAGTTCTTC.

This clone has a single count. The chain uses TRBV5-1 and TRBJ2-5; TRBD2 agrees at 8 bases. The ends lost 4 bases at V and 2 bases at J; junction bases unmatched: 10. The CDR3 covers 16 residues. The germline gives CDR1 SGHRS, CDR2 YFSETQ. The CDR3 protein is CASSITAGGTQETQYF. DNA of the CDR3: TGCGCCAGCAGCATAACCGCGGGGGGCACACAAGAGACCCAGTACTTC.

The rearrangement uses TRBV4-3 and TRBJ2-3; D call uncertain. Looked up from germline, CDR1 is LGHNA and CDR2 is YSLEER. The CDR3 spans 13 residues. Trimming removed 1 base at V and 0 bases at J, with 2 bases between. The CDR3, as DNA: TGCGCCAGCAGCCAAGCAAGCACAGATACGCAGTATTTT. It specifies CASSQASTDTQYF.

The genes are TRBV9 and TRBJ1-6; D ambiguous. Germline assignment: CDR1 SGDLS and CDR2 YYNGEE. V lost 0 bases, J lost 8 bases, and 9 bases lay in between. The CDR3 loop spans 14 amino acids. Here the CDR3 DNA reads TGTGCCAGCAGCGTAGACAGTGCTGATTCACCCCTCCACTTT. Translation gives CASSVDSADSPLHF. The complete variable domain, with remaining parts taken from reference TRBV9 and TRBJ1-6, reads DSGVTQTPKHLITATGQRVTLRCSPRSGDLSVYWYQQSLDQGLQFLIQYYNGEERAKGNILERFSAQQFPDLHSELNLSSLELGDSALYFCASSVDSADSPLHFGNGTRLTVT.

The CDR3 sequence is CSARTSEAFF. The CDR3 coding sequence is TGCAGCGCCCGGACATCTGAAGCTTTCTTT. The rearrangement links TRBV29-1 to TRBJ1-1, with D maybe TRBD1 (5 bases). The CDR3 sequence is 10 residues long. Germline CDR1 and CDR2: SQVTM and ANQGSEA. Trimming took off 7 bases at V and 6 bases at J, with 9 bases between the two ends. Combining the CDR3 with reference TRBV29-1 and TRBJ1-1 gives the whole variable domain SAVISQKPSRDICQRGTSLTIQCQVDSQVTMMFWYRQQPGQSLTLIATANQGSEATYESGFVIDKFPISRPNLTFSTLTVSNMSPEDSSIYLCSARTSEAFFGQGTRLTVV.

The chain employs TRBV28 and TRBJ1-5; maybe TRBD1 (5 bases). The germline V gene encodes CDR1 MDHEN and CDR2 SYDVKM. V lost 6 bases, J lost 3 bases, and 9 bases lay in between. The CDR3 is 13 residues long. The CDR3 DNA reads TGTGCCAGCAGGGGGGGGACCAATCAGCCCCAGCATTTT. This encodes CASRGGTNQPQHF. Variable domain in full (rest from reference TRBV28 and TRBJ1-5): DVKVTQSSRYLVKRTGEKVFLECVQDMDHENMFWYRQDPGLGLRLIYFSYDVKMKEKGDIPEGYSVSREKKERFSLILESASTNQTSMYLCASRGGTNQPQHFGDGTRLSIL.

The chain carries TRBV27 and TRBJ2-1, with D perhaps TRBD2 (5 bases). CDR1 MNHEY and CDR2 SMNVEV come from the germline V gene (reference sequence). V lost 0 bases and J lost 9, with 12 bases in between. The CDR3 contains 14 residues. CDR3: CASSLSRVGSEQFF. The DNA of the CDR3 is TGTGCCAGCAGTTTATCGAGGGTGGGTAGTGAGCAGTTCTTC.